This paragraph covers one T cell receptor (beta chain) sequence. CDR3 length: 11 residues. The germline V and J ends were trimmed by 5 bases and 8 bases, with 7 bases remaining between them. Per the study methods: Estimation of nucleated cell counts was performed using reference gene primer amplification. Generated by immunoSEQ multiplex PCR, the TCRdb table keeps only in-frame clones and is missing some. That table furnishes V, J and clone size, whereas the DNA furnished D and trimming. The data hold around 250,000 clones, with around 84% observed a single time. The sample originates from a study of blood T cell repertoires in COVID-19.

The J gene is TRBJ2-1, the V gene TRBV12-3 or TRBV12-4, with D perhaps matching TRBD1 (5 bases). Input material: PBMCs or T cells enriched from blood (not recorded which). The sequence was collected from a woman aged 50 to 60 who had been exposed to COVID-19. The CDR3 sequence is CASSRGDEQFF. CDR3 DNA sequence: TGTGCCAGCAGTAGGGGTGATGAGCAGTTCTTC.